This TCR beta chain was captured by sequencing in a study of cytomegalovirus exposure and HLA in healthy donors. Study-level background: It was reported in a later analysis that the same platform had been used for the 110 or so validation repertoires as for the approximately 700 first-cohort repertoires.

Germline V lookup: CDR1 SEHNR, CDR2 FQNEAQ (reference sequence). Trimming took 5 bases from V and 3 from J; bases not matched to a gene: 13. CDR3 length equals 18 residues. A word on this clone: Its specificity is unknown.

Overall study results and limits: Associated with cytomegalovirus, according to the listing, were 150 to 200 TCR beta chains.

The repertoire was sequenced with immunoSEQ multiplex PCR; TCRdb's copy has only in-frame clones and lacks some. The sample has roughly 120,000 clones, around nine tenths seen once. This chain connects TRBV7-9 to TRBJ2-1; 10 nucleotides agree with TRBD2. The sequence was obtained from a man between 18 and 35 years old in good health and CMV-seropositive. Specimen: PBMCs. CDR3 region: CASSHPSSGGVIYNEQFF. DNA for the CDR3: TGTGCCAGCAGCCACCCCTCTAGCGGGGGTGTTATCTACAATGAGCAGTTCTTC.